This T cell receptor (beta chain) is from a study of CD8 T cells in ankylosing spondylitis. Study results and caveats: It appeared that ankylosing spondylitis blood was characterized by a TCR beta motif of under ten highly homologous variants.

CDR1 is MNHEY, CDR2 SMNVEV, per germline (reference sequence). The V and J ends lost 4 bases and 1 base respectively, with 10 bases between them. The CDR3 is made up of 15 amino acids. TCR beta libraries were made by quantitative 5'-RACE with molecular barcodes. From the 5' RACE reads, TCRdb called clonotypes with MiXCR, one entry per CDR3 protein. This sample has 200,000 to 250,000 distinct CDR3 sequences, with about a quarter found just once. Concerning this clonotype: Its antigen remains unidentified.

The sequenced sample consisted of blood, either unsorted or a sorted T cell fraction (not recorded which). The TCR sequence derives from a male donor with ankylosing spondylitis or in good health (not recorded which). The chain carries TRBV27 and TRBJ2-2; D uncertain. Written as DNA, the CDR3 is TGTGCCAGCAGTTCATTCGGCCTGAACACCGGGGAGCTGTTTTTT. It is translated as CASSSFGLNTGELFF.